This TCR beta chain stems from a study of blood T cell repertoires in COVID-19. About the study: COVID-19 samples, acute and convalescent, were from the United States, Italy and Spain. From T cells, B-cell-depleted T cells, or PBMCs came the material, which was cDNA or gDNA.

Original processing methods: Counts of nucleated cells, estimated from reference gene primer amplification, were obtained. Assay used: immunoSEQ multiplex PCR; TCRdb lists only in-frame clones, some missing. The V and J calls and the clone size are those of that table, but D and trimming were determined from the DNA. Of 70,000 or so clones detected, over 75% appear once; the ten largest clones hold 25% to 30%. Germline trimming cut 1 base from V and 4 bases from J; bases unmatched to any gene: 10. Germline-derived CDR1 and CDR2 are SGHRS and YFSETQ. The CDR3 loop spans 16 amino acids. V and J are TRBV5-1 and TRBJ2-5; TRBD2 matches 7 bases. The clonotype originates from a woman of 80 years or more with active or convalescent COVID-19. Sequenced: peripheral blood. The CDR3 sequence is CASSLTRGGTGETQYF. The DNA for the CDR3 is TGCGCCAGCAGCTTGACTCGCGGGGGAACTGGAGAGACCCAGTACTTC.